These T cell receptor beta chains were read from a single sample in a study of T cell responses to AZD1222 COVID-19 vaccine. Here immunoSEQ multiplex PCR was the method, and the copy in TCRdb shows in-frame clones only, minus some. The sample has around 160,000 clones, about 93% seen once. The specimen comprised peripheral blood, sampled on day 0 of AZD1222 vaccination. The receptor source for this set is an adult in good health. Both conserved end residues are part of each CDR3. The order of the fields is J gene, D gene, clone size, V gene, CDR3 protein, CDR3 DNA. The D gene is left open where the match is weak. Expanded clones get a size class; other rows say once, few or many, or leave the size out.

j_gene: TRBJ2-1; d_gene: NA; abundance: once; v_gene: TRBV7-3; CDR3aa: CASSPGPGSYNEQFF; CDR3nt: TGTGCCAGCAGCCCAGGACCTGGCTCCTACAATGAGCAGTTCTTC
j_gene: TRBJ1-2; d_gene: NA; abundance: NA; v_gene: TRBV2; CDR3aa: CASSYRVGNGYTF; CDR3nt: TGTGCCAGCAGTTACAGGGTGGGTAATGGCTACACCTTC
j_gene: TRBJ2-1; d_gene: NA; abundance: once; v_gene: TRBV5-4; CDR3aa: CASSLDGGQHSYNEQFF; CDR3nt: TGTGCCAGCAGCTTGGACGGGGGGCAACACTCCTACAATGAGCAGTTCTTC
j_gene: TRBJ2-2; d_gene: NA; abundance: NA; v_gene: TRBV5-4; CDR3aa: CASSPPAQGLTGELFF; CDR3nt: TGTGCCAGCAGCCCCCCCGCTCAGGGCCTCACCGGGGAGCTGTTTTTT
j_gene: TRBJ1-1; d_gene: TRBD1; abundance: NA; v_gene: TRBV5-4; CDR3aa: CASSLDTGGTEAFF; CDR3nt: TGTGCCAGCAGCTTGGATACAGGGGGCACTGAAGCTTTCTTT
j_gene: TRBJ2-1; d_gene: TRBD1; abundance: NA; v_gene: TRBV5-4; CDR3aa: CASSLARGPYNEQFF; CDR3nt: TGTGCCAGCAGCTTGGCAAGGGGGCCCTACAATGAGCAGTTCTTC
j_gene: TRBJ1-4; d_gene: NA; abundance: NA; v_gene: TRBV6-5; CDR3aa: CASSYSGGKLFF; CDR3nt: TGTGCCAGCAGTTACTCCGGGGGAAAACTGTTTTTT
j_gene: TRBJ1-2; d_gene: NA; abundance: NA; v_gene: TRBV6-5; CDR3aa: CASSYVSTDYGYTF; CDR3nt: TGTGCCAGCAGTTACGTGTCCACAGACTATGGCTACACCTTC
j_gene: TRBJ1-2; d_gene: TRBD1; abundance: NA; v_gene: TRBV7-2; CDR3aa: CASSSLQGANGYTF; CDR3nt: TGTGCCAGCAGCTCCCTTCAGGGGGCGAATGGCTACACCTTC
j_gene: TRBJ1-2; d_gene: NA; abundance: NA; v_gene: TRBV21-1; CDR3aa: CASSSHGQPGYGYTF; CDR3nt: TGTGCCAGCAGCTCTCACGGACAGCCGGGCTATGGCTACACCTTC
j_gene: TRBJ2-5; d_gene: NA; abundance: NA; v_gene: TRBV4-2; CDR3aa: CASSQEGTETQYF; CDR3nt: TGTGCCAGCAGCCAAGAAGGTACGGAGACCCAGTACTTC
j_gene: TRBJ2-1; d_gene: TRBD2; abundance: NA; v_gene: TRBV29-1; CDR3aa: CSVPRTSGSAGEQFF; CDR3nt: TGCAGCGTGCCCCGGACTAGCGGGAGTGCAGGTGAGCAGTTCTTC
j_gene: TRBJ2-3; d_gene: NA; abundance: NA; v_gene: TRBV4-2; CDR3aa: CASSQGDWGDTQYF; CDR3nt: TGTGCCAGCAGCCAAGGGGACTGGGGAGATACGCAGTATTTT
j_gene: TRBJ1-6; d_gene: NA; abundance: NA; v_gene: TRBV12-3/TRBV12-4; CDR3aa: CASGTTGYSPLHF; CDR3nt: TGTGCCAGCGGGACCACCGGATATTCACCCCTCCACTTT
j_gene: TRBJ1-1; d_gene: NA; abundance: NA; v_gene: TRBV10-3; CDR3aa: CAIEGDPPGRTEAFF; CDR3nt: TGTGCCATCGAAGGGGACCCTCCCGGTCGAACTGAAGCTTTCTTT
j_gene: TRBJ2-3; d_gene: NA; abundance: NA; v_gene: TRBV7-9; CDR3aa: CASGPGSTDTQYF; CDR3nt: TGTGCCAGCGGTCCGGGCAGCACAGATACGCAGTATTTT
j_gene: TRBJ2-1; d_gene: TRBD2; abundance: NA; v_gene: TRBV19; CDR3aa: CASSILSGSTFNEQFF; CDR3nt: TGTGCCAGTAGTATCCTAAGCGGGAGTACGTTCAATGAGCAGTTCTTC
j_gene: TRBJ2-7; d_gene: TRBD1; abundance: NA; v_gene: TRBV29-1; CDR3aa: CSVLTGRYEQYF; CDR3nt: TGCAGCGTCCTGACAGGGAGATACGAGCAGTACTTC